The 21 T cell receptor beta chains listed next were all sequenced from one sample in a study of CD8+ T cells in alopecia areata. Sequencing relied on a cDNA template that was reverse transcribed from extracted RNA. The repertoire was sequenced with immunoSEQ multiplex PCR; TCRdb's copy has only in-frame clones and lacks some. The sample records about 150,000 clones, 55% being singletons. Sequenced material: CD4+ T cells sorted from blood. These receptors came from a human donor in good health.

The chain employs TRBV30 and TRBJ2-3; weak D call: TRBD2 (5 bases). Trimming removed 0 bases at V and 0 bases at J, with 10 bases between. Germline values: CDR1 GTSNPN, CDR2 SVGIG (reference sequence). The CDR3 consists of 15 residues. The CDR3 nucleotides read TGTGCCTGGAGTGTAAGAGCGGCTAGCACAGATACGCAGTATTTT. Its protein product is CAWSVRAASTDTQYF. Based on the CDR3 plus reference TRBV30 and TRBJ2-3, the full variable domain is SQTIHQWPATLVQPVGSPLSLECTVEGTSNPNLYWYRQAAGRGLQLLFYSVGIGQISSEVPQNLSASRPQDRQFILSSKKLLLSDSGFYLCAWSVRAASTDTQYFGPGTRLTVL.

This chain links TRBV27 with TRBJ2-1; 14 bases are a match to TRBD2. This CDR3 spans 18 amino acids. Per the germline V gene, CDR1 is MNHEY and CDR2 is SMNVEV (reference sequence). Trimming cost V 7 bases and J 3 bases; bases outside gene matches: 11. CDR3 sequence: CASNTGTSGRGGYNEQFF. The CDR3 coding sequence is TGTGCCAGCAACACCGGGACTAGCGGGAGAGGGGGCTACAATGAGCAGTTCTTC.

The chain combines TRBV14 with TRBJ2-1; D possibly corresponds to TRBD2 (6 bases). The length of the CDR3 is 16 residues. V lost 3 bases and J lost 0, with 12 bases in between. Germline CDR1 and CDR2: SGHDN and FVKESK. CDR3 region: CASSQRSGYSYNEQFF. The CDR3 nucleotides read TGTGCCAGCAGCCAGAGAAGCGGGTACTCCTACAATGAGCAGTTCTTC.

This chain joins TRBV29-1 and TRBJ2-3; 7 nucleotides agree with TRBD2. The germline V gene encodes CDR1 SQVTM and CDR2 ANQGSEA. With 4 bases clipped from V and 0 bases from J, the junction kept 7 bases outside the gene matches. CDR3 length: 15 amino acids. The CDR3 coding sequence is TGCAGCGTTGCCGCGGGGGATCGAAGCACAGATACGCAGTATTTT. Protein: CSVAAGDRSTDTQYF.

The rearrangement uses TRBV5-4 and TRBJ2-3; possibly TRBD2 for D (7 bases). There are 17 residues in the CDR3. CDR1 SGHNT and CDR2 YYREEE come from the germline V gene (reference sequence). The germline V and J ends were trimmed by 2 bases and 5 bases, with 21 bases remaining between them. CDR3 bases: TGTGCCAGCAGCTTAGTAGGGACTAACCCCAGGGGAGATACGCAGTATTTT. This encodes CASSLVGTNPRGDTQYF.

The CDR3, as DNA: TGTGCCAGCAGGAGGACTAGAGTTGGGTACAATGAGCAGTTCTTC. This encodes CASRRTRVGYNEQFF. The chain couples TRBV6-5 to TRBJ2-1; TRBD2 aligns across 7 bases. Germline assignment: CDR1 MNHEY and CDR2 SVGAGI. The CDR3 consists of 15 residues. Trimming removed 6 bases from V and 4 bases from J; junction bases left unmatched: 9.

This clone was counted a few times. V is TRBV19 and J is TRBJ1-5; maybe TRBD1 (6 bases). The CDR3 spans 13 residues. V lost 8 bases, J lost 1 base, and 9 bases lay in between. Germline assignment: CDR1 LNHDA and CDR2 SQIVND (reference sequence). CDR3 protein: CASGTRSNQPQHF. The CDR3 nucleotides read TGTGCCAGTGGGACAAGAAGCAATCAGCCCCAGCATTTT.

The J gene is TRBJ2-1, the V gene TRBV7-9; D might be TRBD2 (5 bases). The germline V gene encodes CDR1 SEHNR and CDR2 FQNEAQ (reference sequence). V dropped 1 base and J dropped 3 bases, with 13 bases sitting between them. This CDR3 region has 16 residues. CDR3 residues: CASSLGASFGYNEQFF. As DNA, the CDR3 is TGTGCCAGCAGCTTAGGGGCTAGCTTCGGCTACAATGAGCAGTTCTTC.

This clone was seen just once. The V gene is TRBV6-4, the J gene TRBJ2-1; a weak D match, TRBD2 (5 bases). Deletions cut 0 bases from V and 7 bases from J, with 10 bases between. The germline V gene has CDR1 MRHNA and CDR2 SNTAGT. The CDR3 totals 14 residues. The CDR3 is CASSDSPSTNEQFF. The CDR3 DNA follows: TGTGCCAGCAGTGACTCACCTAGCACTAATGAGCAGTTCTTC.

The CDR3 DNA sequence: TGCAGCGTTGCGGAATCCAGCGAGCAGTACTTC. Protein sequence: CSVAESSEQYF. The V gene is TRBV29-1, the J gene TRBJ2-7; D gene unclear. The CDR3 is 11 amino acids. Per the germline V gene, CDR1 is SQVTM and CDR2 is ANQGSEA. The V and J ends lost 4 bases and 6 bases respectively, with 10 bases between them.

This sequence joins TRBV7-9 and TRBJ2-2; maybe TRBD2 (6 bases). This CDR3 is 17 amino acids long. Germline V gene sequence: CDR1 SEHNR, CDR2 FQNEAQ (reference sequence). Trimming removed 4 bases at V and 0 bases at J, with 15 bases between. The CDR3 nucleotides read TGTGCCAGCAGCTCTTACGGTGGCGGGACGAACACCGGGGAGCTGTTTTTT. Translating gives CASSSYGGGTNTGELFF.

For the CDR3, the DNA is TGTGCCAGCAGCGTACGGGGGGAAGCCAAAAACATTCAGTACTTC. It specifies CASSVRGEAKNIQYF. This chain connects TRBV9 to TRBJ2-4, with 7 bases that match TRBD2. The CDR3 length is 15 residues. Germline CDR1 reads SGDLS; CDR2 reads YYNGEE. Trimming removed 1 base from V and 0 bases from J; junction bases left unmatched: 1.

In this sample, this clone turned up once. The rearrangement joins TRBV6-6 to TRBJ2-3, with D possibly being TRBD2 (5 bases). Germline V gene sequence: CDR1 MNHNY, CDR2 SVGAGI (reference sequence). This CDR3 is built from 13 residues. Trimming left V 0 bases short and J 6 bases short, with 7 bases between. The CDR3 coding sequence is TGTGCCAGCAGTTACTCGAAGCGGGATACGCAGTATTTT. Translation gives CASSYSKRDTQYF.

The rearrangement links TRBV30 to TRBJ2-7, with 9 bases identical to TRBD1. Germline V gives CDR1 GTSNPN, CDR2 SVGIG (reference sequence). CDR3 length: 13 amino acids. J lost 5 bases, V lost 4 bases, and 6 bases had no gene match. The CDR3 bases are TGTGCCTGGAAGACAGGGGGATTCAACGAGCAGTACTTC. It specifies CAWKTGGFNEQYF.

In regard to this clone: The identical CDR3 is also encoded by other nucleotide sequences in the sample. CDR3 loop: CSVELLTDTQYF. Here the CDR3 DNA reads TGCAGCGTTGAACTACTCACAGATACGCAGTATTTT. This chain joins TRBV29-1 and TRBJ2-3, with D hard to call. The V gene's germline CDR1 is SQVTM and CDR2 ANQGSEA. This CDR3 region has 12 residues. Trimming pared 2 bases from V and 2 bases from J, leaving 5 bases between.

This clone was observed once. The V gene is TRBV5-4, the J gene TRBJ2-1; a possible D gene is TRBD2 (7 bases). Trimming shortened V by 1 base and J by 10 bases, and 12 bases separated the two germline ends. The CDR3 totals 13 residues. The germline V gene has CDR1 SGHNT and CDR2 YYREEE (reference sequence). The chain's CDR3 is CASSLSGGDEQFF. DNA of the CDR3: TGTGCCAGCAGCTTGTCGGGGGGCGACGAGCAGTTCTTC.

The gene calls are TRBV28 and TRBJ1-4; maybe TRBD1 (6 bases). Germline values: CDR1 MDHEN, CDR2 SYDVKM. Trimming removed 6 bases at V and 7 bases at J, with 15 bases between. The length of the CDR3 is 14 residues. CDR3 bases: TGTGCCAGCAGCTACAGGGCTAGTGGTGAAAAACTGTTTTTT. This codes for CASSYRASGEKLFF.

This clone came up a few times. The V gene is TRBV7-9, the J gene TRBJ2-5, with 7 nucleotides matching TRBD2. The V and J ends lost 3 bases and 3 bases, in that order; junction bases with no gene match: 1. This CDR3 comprises 13 residues. The germline V gene has CDR1 SEHNR and CDR2 FQNEAQ (reference sequence). The CDR3 reads CASSFAGEETQYF. CDR3 DNA sequence: TGTGCCAGCAGCTTTGCGGGAGAAGAGACCCAGTACTTC. Based on the CDR3 plus reference TRBV7-9 and TRBJ2-5, the full variable domain is DTGVSQNPRHKITKRGQNVTFRCDPISEHNRLYWYRQTLGQGPEFLTYFQNEAQLEKSRLLSDRFSAERPKGSFSTLEIQRTEQGDSAMYLCASSFAGEETQYFGPGTRLLVL.

V gene TRBV28 combines with J gene TRBJ2-4; D not resolved. This CDR3 is built from 12 residues. Looked up from germline, CDR1 is MDHEN and CDR2 is SYDVKM. Trimming shortened V by 5 bases and J by 9 bases, and 11 bases separated the two germline ends. CDR3 nucleotide sequence: TGTGCCAGCAGTACCGCTCACCTCATTCAGTACTTC. Protein product: CASSTAHLIQYF.

This chain links TRBV13 with TRBJ2-7; D is unresolved. CDR1 is PRHDT and CDR2 is FYEKMQ in the germline V gene (reference sequence). V was clipped by 2 bases and J by 5 bases, with 4 bases between them. This CDR3 has 11 residues. The CDR3: CASSLNDEQYF. DNA for the CDR3: TGTGCCAGCAGCTTAAATGACGAGCAGTACTTC.

As regards this clone: A junction boundary mismatches the germline segment, possibly from a read error. The same CDR3 can be traced to other DNA sequences in this sample. The chain uses TRBV18 and TRBJ1-1; D gene ambiguous. Germline CDR1 reads KGHSH; CDR2 reads LQKENI. This CDR3 comprises 15 residues. CDR3 sequence (DNA): TGTGCCAGCTCACCGTCTCGGACGGCCTACACTGAAGCCTTCTTT. It translates to CASSPSRTAYTEAFF.